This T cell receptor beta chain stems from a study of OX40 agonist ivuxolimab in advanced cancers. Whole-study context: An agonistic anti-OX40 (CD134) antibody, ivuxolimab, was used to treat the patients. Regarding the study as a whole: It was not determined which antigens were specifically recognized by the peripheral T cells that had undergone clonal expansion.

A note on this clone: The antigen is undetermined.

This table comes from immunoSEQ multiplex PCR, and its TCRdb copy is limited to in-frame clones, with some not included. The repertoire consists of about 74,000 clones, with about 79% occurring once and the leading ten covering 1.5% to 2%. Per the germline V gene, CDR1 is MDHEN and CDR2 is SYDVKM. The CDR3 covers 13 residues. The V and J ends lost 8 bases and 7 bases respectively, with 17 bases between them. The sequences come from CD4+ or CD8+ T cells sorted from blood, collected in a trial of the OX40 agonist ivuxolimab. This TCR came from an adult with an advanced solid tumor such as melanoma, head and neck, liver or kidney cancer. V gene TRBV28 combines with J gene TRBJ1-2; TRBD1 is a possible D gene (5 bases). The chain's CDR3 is CASLGGSSFGYTF. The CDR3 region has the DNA TGTGCCAGCTTGGGGGGGTCTAGTTTTGGCTACACCTTC.